The rows below give T cell receptor beta chains drawn from one sample of a study of Ad26.COV2.S vaccination and SARS-CoV-2 variants. Here immunoSEQ multiplex PCR was the method, and the copy in TCRdb shows in-frame clones only, minus some. This sample carries fewer than 400,000 clones, about 86% of them seen once, and the ten largest clones take less than 2%. The specimen was peripheral blood, collected in a trial of Ad26.COV2.S vaccine versus placebo. These receptor sequences come from a person aged 18-65 years who received the Ad26.COV2.S COVID-19 vaccine or a placebo. CDR3s include the opening cysteine and the closing phenylalanine or tryptophan. Each record gives: J gene, clone size, D gene, V gene, CDR3 length, CDR3 DNA, CDR3 protein. The D gene is left open where the match is weak. Expanded clones get a size class; other rows say once, few or many, or leave the size out.

J gene: TRBJ1-2
clone size: NA
D gene: NA
V gene: TRBV2
CDR3 length: 15
CDR3 DNA: TGTGCCAGCACTTCGCAGGGAGGAGAGGGCTATGGCTACACCTTC
CDR3 protein: CASTSQGGEGYGYTF

J gene: TRBJ2-1
clone size: NA
D gene: NA
V gene: TRBV29-1
CDR3 length: 16
CDR3 DNA: TGCAGCGTTTGCAGGGACCATCAAGTGTCCTACAATGAGCAGTTCTTC
CDR3 protein: CSVCRDHQVSYNEQFF

J gene: TRBJ1-2
clone size: NA
D gene: NA
V gene: TRBV6-1
CDR3 length: 13
CDR3 DNA: TGTGCCAGCAGTGAAGTTAACAGCGGCGGCTACACCTTC
CDR3 protein: CASSEVNSGGYTF

J gene: TRBJ2-3
clone size: NA
D gene: NA
V gene: TRBV30
CDR3 length: 13
CDR3 DNA: TGTGCCTGGAGTGTGGGGGGCCCAGATACGCAGTATTTT
CDR3 protein: CAWSVGGPDTQYF

J gene: TRBJ2-5
clone size: NA
D gene: TRBD1
V gene: TRBV4-2
CDR3 length: 15
CDR3 DNA: TGTGCCAGCAGCCAAGAGGGAACAGGGGCTCGGACCCAGTACTTC
CDR3 protein: CASSQEGTGARTQYF

J gene: TRBJ1-5
clone size: NA
D gene: NA
V gene: TRBV12-3/TRBV12-4
CDR3 length: 13
CDR3 DNA: TGTGCCAGCACCCCAGGGGAGCATCAGCCCCAGCATTTT
CDR3 protein: CASTPGEHQPQHF

J gene: TRBJ2-7
clone size: once
D gene: NA
V gene: TRBV27
CDR3 length: 15
CDR3 DNA: TGTGCCAGCAGTTTCTTCGGCGGGACACTCTACGAGCAGTACTTC
CDR3 protein: CASSFFGGTLYEQYF

J gene: TRBJ2-3
clone size: NA
D gene: TRBD1
V gene: TRBV7-6
CDR3 length: 17
CDR3 DNA: TGTGCCAGCAGCGCACGACCAGGACAGGGTTTATCAGATACGCAGTATTTT
CDR3 protein: CASSARPGQGLSDTQYF

J gene: TRBJ1-1
clone size: NA
D gene: NA
V gene: TRBV6-2/TRBV6-3
CDR3 length: 11
CDR3 DNA: TGTGCCAGCAGTTATGACACTGAAGCTTTCTTT
CDR3 protein: CASSYDTEAFF

J gene: TRBJ2-7
clone size: NA
D gene: TRBD2
V gene: TRBV4-1
CDR3 length: 16
CDR3 DNA: TGCGCCAGCAGCCAGAGATTAGCGGGGGGGTCCTACGAGCAGTACTTC
CDR3 protein: CASSQRLAGGSYEQYF

J gene: TRBJ2-7
clone size: NA
D gene: NA
V gene: TRBV25-1
CDR3 length: 13
CDR3 DNA: TGTGCCAGCAGTGAAAATGGGGGTCGGGGGCAGTACTTC
CDR3 protein: CASSENGGRGQYF

J gene: TRBJ1-1
clone size: NA
D gene: NA
V gene: TRBV5-1
CDR3 length: 14
CDR3 DNA: TGCGCCAGCCTGCCTGGGGGCGGGAACACTGAAGCTTTCTTT
CDR3 protein: CASLPGGGNTEAFF

J gene: TRBJ2-1
clone size: NA
D gene: NA
V gene: TRBV6-5
CDR3 length: 15
CDR3 DNA: TGTGCCAGCAGCCCGGGGGGCGGATCCTACAATGAGCAGTTCTTC
CDR3 protein: CASSPGGGSYNEQFF

J gene: TRBJ2-3
clone size: NA
D gene: NA
V gene: TRBV4-3
CDR3 length: 15
CDR3 DNA: TGCGCCAGCAGCCCGGATGGACTTAGCACAGATACGCAGTATTTT
CDR3 protein: CASSPDGLSTDTQYF

J gene: TRBJ1-2
clone size: NA
D gene: NA
V gene: TRBV6-1
CDR3 length: 13
CDR3 DNA: TGTGCCAGCAGTGAAAAGGGGTACTATGGCTACACCTTC
CDR3 protein: CASSEKGYYGYTF

J gene: TRBJ1-1
clone size: NA
D gene: NA
V gene: TRBV7-3
CDR3 length: 12
CDR3 DNA: TGTGCCAGCAGCCCTTCCGGACAGGAAGCTTTCTTT
CDR3 protein: CASSPSGQEAFF

J gene: TRBJ2-5
clone size: NA
D gene: TRBD2
V gene: TRBV30
CDR3 length: 17
CDR3 DNA: TGTGCCTGGAGTGTAGACCGGACTAGCGGGGGGTGGAAGACCCAGTACTTC
CDR3 protein: CAWSVDRTSGGWKTQYF

J gene: TRBJ1-5
clone size: NA
D gene: TRBD1
V gene: TRBV6-2/TRBV6-3
CDR3 length: 14
CDR3 DNA: TGTGCCAGCAGTTCGGGACAGTTCAATCAGCCCCAGCATTTT
CDR3 protein: CASSSGQFNQPQHF

J gene: TRBJ1-1
clone size: NA
D gene: NA
V gene: TRBV5-1
CDR3 length: 15
CDR3 DNA: TGCGCCAGCAGCTCGCGTGGCAGGACGGGCACTGAAGCTTTCTTT
CDR3 protein: CASSSRGRTGTEAFF

J gene: TRBJ2-1
clone size: NA
D gene: TRBD1
V gene: TRBV5-1
CDR3 length: 16
CDR3 DNA: TGCGCCAGCAGCTTGGCCTTGGGACAGGCTACCAATGAGCAGTTCTTC
CDR3 protein: CASSLALGQATNEQFF

J gene: TRBJ1-3
clone size: NA
D gene: NA
V gene: TRBV11-2
CDR3 length: 14
CDR3 DNA: TGTGCCAGCAGCTACACCAACTCTGGAAACACCATATATTTT
CDR3 protein: CASSYTNSGNTIYF

J gene: TRBJ2-2
clone size: NA
D gene: NA
V gene: TRBV4-3
CDR3 length: 15
CDR3 DNA: TGCGCCAGCAGCCAAGATCCAGCCCCAGGAGAGGAGCTGTTTTTT
CDR3 protein: CASSQDPAPGEELFF

J gene: TRBJ1-1
clone size: NA
D gene: NA
V gene: TRBV5-1
CDR3 length: 14
CDR3 DNA: TGCGCCAGCAGCTCAGGGAATTCGAACACTGAAGCTTTCTTT
CDR3 protein: CASSSGNSNTEAFF

J gene: TRBJ1-2
clone size: NA
D gene: NA
V gene: TRBV6-5
CDR3 length: 12
CDR3 DNA: TGTGCCAGCCTAGACGGACACTATGGCTACACCTTC
CDR3 protein: CASLDGHYGYTF

J gene: TRBJ1-1
clone size: NA
D gene: NA
V gene: TRBV6-6
CDR3 length: 14
CDR3 DNA: TGTGCCAGCAGTTCCCCGAGGGAGGGAGTTGGAGCTTTCTTT
CDR3 protein: CASSSPREGVGAFF

J gene: TRBJ2-5
clone size: NA
D gene: TRBD2
V gene: TRBV5-1
CDR3 length: 18
CDR3 DNA: TGCGCCAGCAGCTTGGACCCCAGGACTAGCGGGGGGGCAGAGACCCAGTACTTC
CDR3 protein: CASSLDPRTSGGAETQYF

J gene: TRBJ2-7
clone size: NA
D gene: TRBD1
V gene: TRBV30
CDR3 length: 14
CDR3 DNA: TGTGCCTGGAGTCTGGGGACAGGGGGCTACGAGCAGTACTTC
CDR3 protein: CAWSLGTGGYEQYF